Here is one T cell receptor beta chain with its context. Original processing notes: Amplification of reference gene primers was used by the study to estimate nucleated cell counts. This table comes from immunoSEQ multiplex PCR, and its TCRdb copy is limited to in-frame clones, with some not included. The DNA gave D and trimming, while V, J and clone size come from that table. The sample has under 200,000 clones, 70% to 90% seen once. Trimming shortened V by 10 bases and J by 5 bases, and 15 bases separated the two germline ends. CDR1 and CDR2 from the germline V gene are SEHNR and FQNEAQ (reference sequence). There are 12 residues in the CDR3. This entry belongs to a study of blood T cell repertoires in COVID-19. As for the study in general: Both acute and convalescent COVID-19 samples were obtained from the United States, Italy and Spain. From T cells, B-cell-depleted T cells, or PBMCs came the material, which was cDNA or gDNA.

Sequenced input: peripheral blood. This receptor was obtained from a woman over 75 with acute or convalescent COVID-19. The V call is TRBV7-9, the J call TRBJ2-7; D is possibly TRBD1 (5 bases). The CDR3 reads CAMQGKGNEQYF. Here the CDR3 DNA reads TGTGCCATGCAGGGAAAAGGGAACGAGCAGTACTTC.